This entry describes one T cell receptor beta chain. The sample originates from a study of blood T cell repertoires in COVID-19. The CDR3 loop spans 16 amino acids. Germline V lookup: CDR1 LNHDA, CDR2 SQIVND (reference sequence). V trimming: 1 base; J trimming: 2 bases; junction bases outside the gene matches: 2. Sequencing used immunoSEQ multiplex PCR; TCRdb keeps in-frame clones, though not all of them. The repertoire holds about 21,000 clones, approximately 88% seen once, with more than 20% in the top ten. The V gene is TRBV19, the J gene TRBJ2-6, with 7 bases fitting TRBD2. Sequencing was performed on peripheral blood. This TCR came from a man older than 75 with active or convalescent COVID-19. CDR3 loop: CASSIGGRAGANVLTF. CDR3 DNA sequence: TGTGCCAGTAGTATAGGGGGGAGGGCTGGGGCCAACGTCCTGACTTTC. Using reference TRBV19 and TRBJ2-6 for the parts outside the CDR3, the full variable domain is DGGITQSPKYLFRKEGQNVTLSCEQNLNHDAMYWYRQDPGQGLRLIYYSQIVNDFQKGDIAEGYSVSREKKESFPLTVTSAQKNPTAFYLCASSIGGRAGANVLTFGAGSRLTVL.